The 27 T cell receptor beta chains reported below all come from one sample, sequenced in a study of CD8+ T cells in alopecia areata. The authors extracted RNA and reverse transcribed it into cDNA as the sequencing template. Sequenced by immunoSEQ multiplex PCR; TCRdb stores in-frame clones only, minus some. The table has some 150,000 clones, more than 85% seen once. Treatment here: oral pan-JAK inhibitor, 5-10 mg twice daily. Specimen: CD8+ T cells sorted from blood, collected at week 4, from a patient treated with tofacitinib. The receptors here all came from a human donor with alopecia areata.

J is TRBJ1-2 and V is TRBV12-5; D is ambiguous. CDR1 LGHNT and CDR2 FRNRAP come from the germline V gene. The CDR3 is 15 amino acids. V lost 1 base and J lost 2, with 11 bases in between. CDR3 region: CASGLGPGTNYGYTF. For the CDR3, the DNA is TGTGCTAGTGGTTTGGGCCCGGGCACCAACTATGGCTACACCTTC.

The chain recombines TRBV27 with TRBJ2-7, with a weak D call TRBD1 (6 bases). The CDR3 loop spans 14 amino acids. V was cut by 0 bases and J by 2 bases, with 8 bases left in between. Germline V gene lookup returns CDR1 MNHEY and CDR2 SMNVEV (reference sequence). CDR3 DNA sequence: TGTGCCAGCAGTTTATCACAGGGACCCTACGAGCAGTACTTC. Its translation: CASSLSQGPYEQYF.

The genes are TRBV25-1 and TRBJ1-1; TRBD1 is a possible D gene (6 bases). The germline V and J ends were trimmed by 3 bases and 4 bases, with 15 bases remaining between them. CDR1 is MGHDK and CDR2 is SYGVNS in the germline V gene. The CDR3 extends over 15 amino acids. The CDR3 reads CASSEVLGGRTEAFF. In nucleotides, the CDR3 is TGTGCCAGCAGTGAGGTATTAGGGGGGCGCACTGAAGCTTTCTTT.

V and J are TRBV6-5 and TRBJ2-1, with 8 positions matching TRBD1. Germline V gives CDR1 MNHEY, CDR2 SVGAGI. There are 14 residues in the CDR3. The V and J ends lost 5 bases and 8 bases, in that order; junction bases with no gene match: 8. CDR3 in amino acids: CASSGQGEGDEQFF. The CDR3 nucleotides read TGTGCCAGCAGTGGACAGGGAGAAGGGGATGAGCAGTTCTTC.

The gene calls are TRBV6-6 and TRBJ2-7, with 9 bases identical to TRBD1. CDR1 is MNHNY, CDR2 SVGAGI, per germline (reference sequence). J gave up 2 bases and V 5 bases, and 4 bases lay outside the gene matches. This CDR3 region has 14 residues. CDR3 DNA: TGTGCCAGCAGTAACCGGGACAGGGCCTACGAGCAGTACTTC. It encodes CASSNRDRAYEQYF.

The chain recombines TRBV4-1 with TRBJ2-7; D is uncertain. CDR1 MGHRA and CDR2 YSYEKL come from the germline V gene. The CDR3 spans 14 residues. Trimming cost V 3 bases and J 2 bases, with 11 bases left between them. The CDR3 nucleotides read TGCGCCAGCAGCCAGACCCGTAATGCCTACGAGCAGTACTTC. It translates to CASSQTRNAYEQYF.

This sequence joins TRBV7-9 and TRBJ1-1; D is undetermined. Germline loops: CDR1 SEHNR, CDR2 FQNEAQ (reference sequence). V lost 1 base and J lost 3, with 15 bases in between. The CDR3 is made up of 16 amino acids. This chain's CDR3 is CASSLVGLSRDTEAFF. The CDR3 bases are TGTGCCAGCAGCTTAGTGGGTCTCTCACGAGACACTGAAGCTTTCTTT.

This chain links TRBV29-1 with TRBJ1-2, with D uncertain. V lost 3 bases and J 8 bases, leaving 10 bases between the germline ends. Per germline, CDR1 SQVTM and CDR2 ANQGSEA. The CDR3 length is 11 residues. The DNA for the CDR3 is TGCAGCGTTGAGACTCGGGAGGGCTACACCTTC. Its protein is CSVETREGYTF.

The chain carries TRBV23-1 and TRBJ1-5; a possible D gene is TRBD1 (6 bases). TRBV23-1 is an ORF, and what it does is uncertain. Trimming cost V 6 bases and J 0 bases, with 12 bases left between them. There are 15 residues in the CDR3. Here the CDR3 reads CASREGGCSNQPQHF. The CDR3 DNA sequence: TGCGCCAGCAGGGAAGGGGGATGTAGCAATCAGCCCCAGCATTTT.

The CDR3 loop reads CASSESKGRGYEQYF. As DNA, the CDR3 is TGTGCCAGCAGTGAATCTAAGGGGCGGGGATACGAGCAGTACTTC. The chain couples TRBV2 to TRBJ2-7; a possible D gene is TRBD2 (6 bases). V lost 2 bases, J lost 4 bases, and 15 bases lay in between. This CDR3 region has 15 residues. Germline CDR1 is SNHLY and CDR2 is FYNNEI.

This rearrangement joins TRBV5-1 to TRBJ2-1; TRBD2 agrees at 11 bases. Germline CDR1 reads SGHRS; CDR2 reads YFSETQ. The V and J ends lost 4 bases and 4 bases, in that order; junction bases with no gene match: 4. The CDR3 runs 15 residues. This chain's CDR3 is CASSGGLAVYNEQFF. The CDR3 bases are TGCGCCAGCAGCGGGGGACTAGCGGTTTACAATGAGCAGTTCTTC.

The chain has TRBV7-9 and TRBJ2-7; D might be TRBD1 or TRBD2, each matching 5 bases. Germline values: CDR1 SEHNR, CDR2 FQNEAQ (reference sequence). Trimming left V 1 base short and J 2 bases short, with 9 bases between. CDR3 length equals 14 residues. The CDR3 spells CASSLEGSTYEQYF. The DNA for the CDR3 is TGTGCCAGCAGCTTAGAGGGGAGCACCTACGAGCAGTACTTC.

This chain links TRBV23-1 with TRBJ2-7; no definite D call. TRBV23-1 is designated an ORF whose function remains uncertain. The V and J ends lost 0 bases and 4 bases respectively, with 7 bases between them. CDR3 length: 13 residues. CDR3 coding DNA: TGCGCCAGCAGTCAATCCTTTCATTACGAGCAGTACTTC. This translates into CASSQSFHYEQYF.

The gene calls are TRBV29-1 and TRBJ2-2; D remains unclear. The CDR3 has 15 residues. V was cut by 0 bases and J by 3 bases, with 11 bases left in between. CDR1 is SQVTM, CDR2 ANQGSEA, per germline. The CDR3 is CSVEDPTSDTGELFF. CDR3 DNA: TGCAGCGTTGAAGATCCCACCAGCGACACCGGGGAGCTGTTTTTT.

The chain links TRBV30 to TRBJ2-5; 8 nucleotides align to TRBD1. The DNA end is more similar to TRBJ2-7, so the J call may be wrong. Per germline, CDR1 GTSNPN and CDR2 SVGIG (reference sequence). The CDR3 sequence is 12 residues long. The CDR3 DNA reads as TGTGCCTGGGGACAGGGCGACTACGAGCAGTACTTC. Its translation is CAWGQGDYEQYF.

This clone was recorded once. V usage is TRBV2 and J usage is TRBJ2-7, with 7 bases aligning to TRBD2. Germline CDR1 and CDR2: SNHLY and FYNNEI. This CDR3 has 12 residues. The trim removed 11 bases at V and 4 bases at J, leaving 8 bases unmatched. The CDR3 here is CAQGGSAYEQYF. In nucleotides, the CDR3 is TGTGCCCAGGGAGGGAGCGCGTACGAGCAGTACTTC.

The chain is built from TRBV4-2 and TRBJ1-6; 8 positions agree with TRBD1. The V gene's germline CDR1 is LGHNA and CDR2 YNFKEQ. V lost 2 bases and J lost 5; bases outside the gene matches: 8. CDR3 size: 17 residues. CDR3 sequence: CASSQIGTGGNNSPLHF. The DNA for the CDR3 is TGTGCCAGCAGCCAAATTGGAACAGGGGGGAATAATTCACCCCTCCACTTT.

The CDR3 DNA is TGTGCCAGCAGTTCCATGTTGCTTAAAGGGGGACACACTGAAGCTTTCTTT. Translating it yields CASSSMLLKGGHTEAFF. The chain uses TRBV28 and TRBJ1-1; a weak D match, TRBD1 (6 bases). Germline CDR1 is MDHEN and CDR2 is SYDVKM. V lost 4 bases and J 3 bases, leaving 21 bases between the germline ends. CDR3 length equals 17 residues.

The chain is built from TRBV5-1 and TRBJ2-1; D call uncertain. The V gene lost 3 bases and the J gene lost 4 bases, with 8 bases spanning the gap. Germline lookup yields CDR1 SGHRS and CDR2 YFSETQ. The CDR3 has 13 amino acids. As DNA, the CDR3 is TGCGCCAGCAGCTCTTCCATGTACAATGAGCAGTTCTTC. Encoded protein: CASSSSMYNEQFF. The full variable domain, its missing parts supplied by reference TRBV5-1 and TRBJ2-1, is KAGVTQTPRYLIKTRGQQVTLSCSPISGHRSVSWYQQTPGQGLQFLFEYFSETQRNKGNFPGRFSGRQFSNSRSEMNVSTLELGDSALYLCASSSSMYNEQFFGPGTRLTVL.

V is TRBV27 and J is TRBJ2-7, with 8 bases lining up with TRBD2. The CDR3 is made up of 13 amino acids. CDR1 and CDR2 from the germline V gene are MNHEY and SMNVEV (reference sequence). V shed 6 bases and J 2 bases; nucleotides not matched to a gene: 3. CDR3 nucleotides: TGTGCCAGCAGCTGGCGGGAGGCCTACGAGCAGTACTTC. This sequence encodes CASSWREAYEQYF.

This chain connects TRBV7-2 to TRBJ2-3; the D is unclear. V lost 3 bases, J lost 0 bases, and 10 bases lay in between. CDR1 SGHTA and CDR2 FQGNSA come from the germline V gene. The CDR3 consists of 15 residues. The CDR3 protein is CASSFVGGSTDTQYF. The CDR3 nucleotides read TGTGCCAGCAGCTTCGTGGGTGGGAGCACAGATACGCAGTATTTT.

The chain recombines TRBV6-1 with TRBJ2-7, with D unclear. V was trimmed by 10 bases and J by 7 bases, leaving 8 bases between them. The CDR3 is 9 amino acids. Per the germline V gene, CDR1 is MNHNS and CDR2 is SASEGT. CDR3 DNA: TGTGCCACCCTGCGGGAGCAGTACTTC. Protein sequence: CATLREQYF.

The chain uses TRBV29-1 and TRBJ2-1, with D perhaps TRBD1 or TRBD2 (6 bases each). V lost 4 bases and J 0 bases, leaving 16 bases between the germline ends. Germline CDR1 is SQVTM and CDR2 is ANQGSEA. The CDR3 extends over 16 amino acids. The CDR3 is CSVGGDGGRSYNEQFF. The CDR3 nucleotides read TGCAGCGTTGGTGGGGACGGGGGCCGCTCCTACAATGAGCAGTTCTTC.

The chain carries TRBV2 and TRBJ2-6; no reliable D call. The ends were cut back, 6 bases at V and 2 bases at J, with 8 bases in the middle. The CDR3 contains 14 residues. Looked up from germline, CDR1 is SNHLY and CDR2 is FYNNEI. CDR3 nucleotides: TGTGCCAGCAGCCCCCTGCCTGGGGCCAACGTCCTGACTTTC. It translates to CASSPLPGANVLTF.

This clone is a singleton in its sample. Other DNA sequences in the same sample also yield this CDR3. The CDR3 DNA reads as TGTGCCAGCAGCTTGGGTACTGAAGCTTTCTTT. Amino acid sequence: CASSLGTEAFF. The V gene is TRBV5-4, the J gene TRBJ1-1; D gene uncertain. This CDR3 spans 11 amino acids. V shed 0 bases and J shed 5 bases, with 2 bases lying between them. The germline V gene encodes CDR1 SGHNT and CDR2 YYREEE (reference sequence).

This chain joins TRBV7-8 and TRBJ2-1; maybe TRBD1 (6 bases). CDR3 length equals 19 residues. Per the germline V gene, CDR1 is SGHVS and CDR2 is FQNEAQ. V was trimmed by 2 bases and J by 0 bases, leaving 20 bases between them. The CDR3 spells CASSLSWGLGWDSYNEQFF. The CDR3, as DNA: TGTGCCAGCAGCTTATCGTGGGGGCTAGGGTGGGACTCCTACAATGAGCAGTTCTTC. Looking up the rest from reference TRBV7-8 and TRBJ2-1 gives the full variable domain: GAGVSQSPRYKVAKRGQDVALRCDPISGHVSLFWYQQALGQGPEFLTYFQNEAQLDKSGLPSDRFFAERPEGSVSTLKIQRTQQEDSAVYLCASSLSWGLGWDSYNEQFFGPGTRLTVL.

This chain uses TRBV4-2 with TRBJ2-1; TRBD2 aligns across 10 bases. Looked up from germline, CDR1 is LGHNA and CDR2 is YNFKEQ. CDR3 size: 16 residues. The V and J ends lost 4 bases and 0 bases, in that order; junction bases with no gene match: 3. The CDR3 here is CASSPASGSSYNEQFF. CDR3 nucleotides: TGTGCCAGCAGCCCAGCTAGCGGGAGCTCCTACAATGAGCAGTTCTTC.